These 22 T cell receptor beta chains were sequenced from one sample in a study of cytomegalovirus exposure and HLA in healthy donors. The PCR made use of 60 Vbeta and 13 Jbeta primers. Here immunoSEQ multiplex PCR was the method, and the copy in TCRdb shows in-frame clones only, minus some. The table includes some 270,000 clones, 80% detected once. The sequenced material came from PBMCs. Receptors were obtained from a girl aged 2 to 10 in good health and CMV-seronegative.

This clone was recorded once. The gene calls are TRBV5-1 and TRBJ1-2; TRBD1 is a possible D gene (6 bases). Germline V gives CDR1 SGHRS, CDR2 YFSETQ. The CDR3 has 16 residues. V gave up 3 bases and J gave up 4 bases, with 19 bases separating them. CDR3 DNA sequence: TGCGCCAGCAGCTACGACTCAACAGGGATGTCCTATGGCTACACCTTC. Translating gives CASSYDSTGMSYGYTF.

The V and J genes are TRBV18 and TRBJ1-1; D uncertain. Trimming removed 3 bases from V and 0 bases from J, with 8 bases in between. Germline loops: CDR1 KGHSH, CDR2 LQKENI. This CDR3 contains 14 residues. The CDR3, as DNA: TGTGCCAGCTCACCGAGGGCGGTGAACACTGAAGCTTTCTTT. Its translation: CASSPRAVNTEAFF.

The chain is built from TRBV27 and TRBJ2-1, with D possibly TRBD1 on 5 matching bases. This CDR3 has 16 amino acids. Germline assignment: CDR1 MNHEY and CDR2 SMNVEV (reference sequence). Between the trimmed V and J ends, which lost 3 bases and 8 bases, there was a span of 20 bases. In DNA, the CDR3 is TGTGCCAGCAGTTTCAGTTTCTCCGGGCCCAGGGATGAGCAGTTCTTC. Amino acids: CASSFSFSGPRDEQFF.

The chain links TRBV5-1 to TRBJ1-6; 7 nucleotides line up with TRBD1. The junction had 12 bases not matched to a gene; V was cut back by 3 bases and J by 6 bases. Per germline, CDR1 SGHRS and CDR2 YFSETQ. CDR3 length: 17 residues. The CDR3 DNA follows: TGCGCCAGCAGCTCCCTCGAGCGAGGGGGCTTTAATTCACCCCTCCACTTT. It translates to CASSSLERGGFNSPLHF.

The CDR3 coding sequence is TGTGCCAGCGCACGCCTACTAGCGGGAGCCTACGAGCAGTACTTC. Translation: CASARLLAGAYEQYF. The rearrangement joins TRBV27 to TRBJ2-7; 11 nucleotides align to TRBD2. Germline V gene lookup returns CDR1 MNHEY and CDR2 SMNVEV (reference sequence). This CDR3 is 15 amino acids long. Trimming took 8 bases from V and 2 from J; bases not matched to a gene: 8.

V gene TRBV29-1 combines with J gene TRBJ2-1; 11 positions match TRBD2. V shed 0 bases and J 7 bases; nucleotides not matched to a gene: 8. The CDR3 is 16 residues long. Per the germline V gene, CDR1 is SQVTM and CDR2 is ANQGSEA. The CDR3 here is CSVEDLGLAGGNEQFF. The CDR3 DNA reads as TGCAGCGTTGAAGATCTCGGGCTAGCGGGAGGTAATGAGCAGTTCTTC.

This clone was detected once. The V call is TRBV6-5, the J call TRBJ1-1; no clear D. Trimming left V 5 bases short and J 1 base short, with 11 bases between. This CDR3 has 14 residues. Germline CDR1 is MNHEY and CDR2 is SVGAGI. This CDR3 reads CASSNQRRNTEAFF. Written as DNA, the CDR3 is TGTGCCAGCAGTAATCAGAGGAGGAACACTGAAGCTTTCTTT.

The J gene is TRBJ2-1, the V gene TRBV20-1; D unclear. Per the germline V gene, CDR1 is DFQATT and CDR2 is SNEGSKA (reference sequence). V gave up 0 bases and J gave up 12 bases, with 9 bases separating them. The CDR3 is 11 amino acids. The CDR3 spells CSARDHVRQFF. The CDR3 nucleotides read TGCAGTGCTAGAGATCACGTTAGGCAGTTCTTC.

This clone showed up just a few times. The sample has other DNA sequences that encode this CDR3 too. This sequence joins TRBV9 and TRBJ1-1, with no clear D. V was cut by 2 bases and J by 1 base, with 6 bases left in between. This CDR3 has 13 residues. Germline V gives CDR1 SGDLS, CDR2 YYNGEE. CDR3 amino acids: CASSVRRNTEAFF. CDR3 sequence (DNA): TGTGCCAGCAGCGTTCGCAGGAACACTGAAGCTTTCTTT.

V and J are TRBV21-1 and TRBJ1-1; the table's D call TRBD1 went unverified against the DNA. TRBV21-1 represents a pseudogene. The CDR3 is made up of 14 amino acids. CDR3 bases: TGTGCCAGCAGCAACCTACAGGGAAACACTGAAGCTTTCTTT. This encodes CASSNLQGNTEAFF.

The V gene is TRBV2, the J gene TRBJ2-5, with D perhaps matching TRBD2 (5 bases). The CDR3 spans 14 residues. Trimming cost V 4 bases and J 1 base, with 10 bases left between them. CDR1 is SNHLY and CDR2 is FYNNEI in the germline V gene. CDR3 amino acids: CASSGPGIQETQYF. Here the CDR3 DNA reads TGTGCCAGCAGTGGACCGGGGATCCAAGAGACCCAGTACTTC.

This rearrangement joins TRBV7-3 to TRBJ1-1, with D hard to call. In germline, CDR1 is SGHTA, CDR2 FQGTGA. The CDR3 has 13 residues. Trimming took off 1 base at V and 4 bases at J, with 7 bases between the two ends. The CDR3 DNA sequence: TGTGCCAGCAGCTTAATCCCGGGCACTGAAGCTTTCTTT. It translates to CASSLIPGTEAFF.

The rearrangement uses TRBV6-1 and TRBJ2-7, with TRBD2 matching 9 bases. Germline-derived CDR1 and CDR2 are MNHNS and SASEGT. V was clipped by 6 bases and J by 0 bases; unmatched bases: 3. CDR3 length equals 14 residues. This chain's CDR3 is CASRLAGDSYEQYF. For the CDR3, the DNA is TGTGCCAGCAGATTAGCGGGGGACTCCTACGAGCAGTACTTC.

J is TRBJ2-5 and V is TRBV2; D is perhaps TRBD2 (5 bases). The length of the CDR3 is 13 residues. Germline V gene data show CDR1 as SNHLY and CDR2 as FYNNEI. The V end lost 5 bases, the J end lost 2 bases, and 9 bases lay between the germline ends. CDR3 sequence: CASSRGWQETQYF. The DNA for the CDR3 is TGTGCCAGCAGTCGGGGATGGCAAGAGACCCAGTACTTC.

This rearrangement joins TRBV2 to TRBJ1-6; D is unclear. Deletions cut 2 bases from V and 0 bases from J, with 11 bases between. Per germline, CDR1 SNHLY and CDR2 FYNNEI. The CDR3 is made up of 17 amino acids. The CDR3 region is CASSESNWSSYNSPLHF. The CDR3 DNA is TGTGCCAGCAGTGAAAGTAACTGGAGCTCCTATAATTCACCCCTCCACTTT.

This clone was detected once. The V gene is TRBV27, the J gene TRBJ2-7; 8 bases map to TRBD1. The CDR3 consists of 14 residues. CDR1 MNHEY and CDR2 SMNVEV come from the germline V gene (reference sequence). The junction had 7 bases not matched to a gene; V was cut back by 3 bases and J by 6 bases. Here the CDR3 DNA reads TGTGCCAGCAGTTTGGGGACAGGTAATGCCGAGCAGTACTTC. Its translation is CASSLGTGNAEQYF.

The gene calls are TRBV13 and TRBJ2-7; 10 nucleotides align to TRBD2. The CDR3 has 16 residues. J lost 4 bases, V lost 5 bases, and 11 bases had no gene match. Germline loops: CDR1 PRHDT, CDR2 FYEKMQ (reference sequence). The CDR3 sequence: CASSPPPLAGIYEQYF. The CDR3 DNA follows: TGTGCCAGCAGCCCACCCCCACTAGCGGGGATTTACGAGCAGTACTTC.

A single count supports this clone. The genes are TRBV2 and TRBJ1-6; unclear D gene. The V end was cut by 6 bases, the J end by 9 bases, with 6 bases between. The CDR3 spans 11 residues. The germline V gene encodes CDR1 SNHLY and CDR2 FYNNEI. In nucleotides, the CDR3 is TGTGCCAGCAGGGGAGGTTCACCCCTCCACTTT. This encodes CASRGGSPLHF. Combining the CDR3 with reference TRBV2 and TRBJ1-6 gives the whole variable domain EPEVTQTPSHQVTQMGQEVILRCVPISNHLYFYWYRQILGQKVEFLVSFYNNEISEKSEIFDDQFSVERPDGSNFTLKIRSTKLEDSAMYFCASRGGSPLHFGNGTRLTVT.

CDR3 in amino acids: CASSQTGQGFYGYTF. CDR3 sequence (DNA): TGTGCCAGCAGCCAAACGGGACAGGGGTTCTATGGCTACACCTTC. The V call is TRBV2, the J call TRBJ1-2; TRBD1 matches 10 bases. The CDR3 has 15 residues. Germline CDR1 reads SNHLY; CDR2 reads FYNNEI. After removal of 6 bases from V and 4 bases from J, the junction contained 8 bases not matched to a gene.

The CDR3 here is CASSFVLSGASSTDTQYF. The CDR3 bases are TGTGCCAGCAGCTTTGTTTTGTCAGGTGCTTCTAGCACAGATACGCAGTATTTT. This chain connects TRBV11-2 to TRBJ2-3; no firm D call. Germline CDR1 reads SGHAT; CDR2 reads FQNNGV. CDR3 length: 18 residues. Between the trimmed V and J ends, which lost 3 bases and 0 bases, there was a span of 19 bases.

The genes are TRBV11-2 and TRBJ2-7; maybe TRBD1 (5 bases). CDR1 and CDR2 from the germline V gene are SGHAT and FQNNGV. The CDR3 is 16 residues long. V was shortened by 5 bases and J by 4 bases, with 21 bases between the two germline ends. Here the CDR3 reads CASSTYKGAHRYEQYF. CDR3 coding DNA: TGTGCCAGCAGCACCTATAAAGGCGCACACAGGTACGAGCAGTACTTC.

The chain is built from TRBV7-2 and TRBJ1-2; no clear D. V was pared by 6 bases and J by 6 bases, with 26 bases between. This CDR3 spans 17 amino acids. Germline values: CDR1 SGHTA, CDR2 FQGNSA. CDR3 sequence reads: CASRQPLTDLGGDGYTF. The DNA of the CDR3 is TGTGCCAGCAGGCAACCATTAACGGATCTTGGCGGTGATGGCTACACCTTC.